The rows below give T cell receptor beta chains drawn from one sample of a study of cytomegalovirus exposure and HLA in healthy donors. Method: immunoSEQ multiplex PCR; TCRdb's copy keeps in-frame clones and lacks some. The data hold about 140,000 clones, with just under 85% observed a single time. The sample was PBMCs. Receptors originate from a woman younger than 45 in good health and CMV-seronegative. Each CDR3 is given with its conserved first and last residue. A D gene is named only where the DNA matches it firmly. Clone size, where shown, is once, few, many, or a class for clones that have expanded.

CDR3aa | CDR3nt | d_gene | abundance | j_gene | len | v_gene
CASSDSTVTEAFF | TGTGCCAGCAGTGATTCAACAGTCACTGAAGCTTTCTTT | - | - | TRBJ1-1 | 13 | TRBV6-1
CASSRALTDTQYF | TGCGCCAGCAGCCGGGCACTCACAGATACGCAGTATTTT | - | - | TRBJ2-3 | 13 | TRBV4-3
CSASRGRAFF | TGCAGTGCTAGTAGGGGCCGAGCTTTCTTT | - | - | TRBJ1-1 | 10 | TRBV20-1
CASSGGQGRNQPQHF | TGTGCCAGCAGTGGAGGACAGGGCCGTAATCAGCCCCAGCATTTT | TRBD1 | once | TRBJ1-5 | 15 | TRBV2
CASSFGLAGVGYEQYF | TGTGCCAGCAGTTTCGGACTAGCGGGGGTAGGGTACGAGCAGTACTTC | TRBD2 | - | TRBJ2-7 | 16 | TRBV6-6
CASSGRQVSQPQHF | TGTGCCAGCAGCGGAAGGCAGGTATCACAGCCCCAGCATTTT | - | - | TRBJ1-5 | 14 | TRBV6-1
CASSLRLGGLLVNEQFF | TGTGCCAGCAGCTTAAGACTCGGGGGGCTTTTAGTCAATGAGCAGTTCTTC | - | - | TRBJ2-1 | 17 | TRBV7-2
CASAGDSNQPQHF | TGTGCCAGTGCGGGGGATAGCAATCAGCCCCAGCATTTT | - | - | TRBJ1-5 | 13 | TRBV19
CASSPQNGGYGYTF | TGTGCCAGCAGCCCACAGAACGGGGGCTATGGCTACACCTTC | - | few | TRBJ1-2 | 14 | TRBV9
CASSWGARTEAFF | TGTGCCAGCAGCTGGGGCGCGAGGACTGAAGCTTTCTTT | - | - | TRBJ1-1 | 13 | TRBV6-5
CASSLQGQITETQYF | TGTGCCAGCAGCTTACAGGGCCAAATAACAGAGACCCAGTACTTC | - | - | TRBJ2-5 | 15 | TRBV7-2
CASSQGLADTDTQYF | TGTGCCAGCAGCCAGGGACTAGCGGACACAGATACGCAGTATTTT | TRBD2 | - | TRBJ2-3 | 15 | TRBV7-7
CASSYSGRLWEKLFF | TGTGCCAGCAGTTACTCGGGCAGGCTCTGGGAAAAACTGTTTTTT | - | - | TRBJ1-4 | 15 | TRBV6-5
CASSTISSGNTIYF | TGTGCCAGCAGTACTATATCCTCTGGAAACACCATATATTTT | - | - | TRBJ1-3 | 14 | TRBV6-6
CASSPNRGLDTGELFF | TGTGCCAGCTCGCCAAACAGGGGGCTGGACACCGGGGAGCTGTTTTTT | TRBD1 | - | TRBJ2-2 | 16 | TRBV18
CASSKHQGLNTEAFF | TGTGCCAGCAGTAAACATCAGGGGTTGAACACTGAAGCTTTCTTT | - | - | TRBJ1-1 | 15 | TRBV28
CASSFTPYQNKRAFF | TGTGCCAGCAGCTTTACCCCCTATCAAAATAAGAGAGCTTTCTTT | - | - | TRBJ1-1 | 15 | TRBV6-5